The present T cell receptor beta chain was sequenced within a study of blood T cells in healthy people across ages (dated by TCRdb to 2014 to 2015). A note on the overall study: In model experiments, roughly one uniquely barcoded TCR beta cDNA molecule per two T cells was captured by template switching. For two donors (one aged 18 to 29 and one aged 80 or older), the study analyzed two additional independent replicas of 1 million unique cDNA reads from the same blood draw. To track age-related changes in TCR beta repertoire diversity, the study relied on deep sequencing normalized with unique cDNA molecular identifiers. Donors were grouped into four age groups: young (average roughly 15 years), middle-aged (roughly 38), aged (roughly 67) and long-lived (just over 80).

On this clonotype itself: The antigen it recognizes is unknown. No clone much larger than this one lies a single base away; base qualities are absent.

Overall study outcomes, separate from this receptor: Because profiling used bulk unsorted PBMCs, naive and antigen-experienced compartments could not be compared conclusively. There was a strong correlation between observed TCR beta diversity and the percentage of naive T cells measured by flow cytometry. Compared with the aged group, the long-lived group had more naive CD4+ T cells, fewer expanded clones and increased TCR diversity, a pattern suggesting age selection. Observed TCR beta diversity per million T cells fell roughly linearly with age, and a significant reduction was already apparent by age around 40. Donor CMV infection status was unknown, potentially confounding age-related changes in expanded clonotypes. Estimates of total diversity based on one million sequenced T cells were considered lower bounds and underestimates.

The donors were 40 or so Caucasian individuals from Russia, aged roughly 6 to 95 years, who were systemically healthy. Each donor gave ten milliliters of peripheral blood, drawn into EDTA-treated Vacutainer tubes. Ficoll-Paque density-gradient centrifugation was used to isolate PBMCs, with at least 6.5 million obtained per sample. Trizol reagent was used to extract total RNA from the PBMCs, yielding at least 6 micrograms per sample. The percentages of naive CD45RAhigh/CD27high T cells were determined by flow cytometry on a PBMC aliquot from every donor. Receptor libraries were prepared by 5' RACE. Instrument used: Illumina HiSeq 2500. A second PCR of about 7 to 12 cycles was performed with a sample-barcoded 5' primer and a J-beta primer mix. A unique molecular identifier was introduced onto each TCR beta cDNA molecule by a template-switch 5' adaptor carrying 12 random nucleotides. Each sample yielded at least 3 million CDR3-containing paired-end reads. All of the RNA was converted into first-strand cDNA using the Mint cDNA synthesis kit, with a TRBC-specific oligonucleotide serving as the primer. All cDNA was treated with uracil-DNA glycosylase and then went through a first 18-cycle PCR with the universal primers M1SS and BC2_uni_R. As for how the authors treated the data: For normalization, 1 million high-quality reads, each with a distinct molecular identifier, were randomly selected from each sample. Instead of being binned into consensus sequences, reads with shared molecular identifiers were discarded. MiTCR, with a Q25 quality threshold and the strictest error-elimination algorithm, was used for CDR3 identification, clonotype clustering and error correction. A nonparametric unseen species model with Euler transformation was used to estimate lower-bound total TCR beta diversity. TCRdb reran the public reads through fastp at Q25 and MiXCR, keeping productive beta chains. Entries that share a CDR3 protein sequence are merged under the most common genes and DNA. TCRdb assigned the V and J calls; the authors' analysis was not used. The sample table records some 850,000 distinct CDR3 sequences; under 30% of these occur just once. Together, the top ten hold around 3% of the sample.

The CDR3 sequence holds 14 residues, the cysteine and phenylalanine included. Just the 42-base CDR3 DNA is kept, in frame starting at base 1. CDR1 and CDR2, looked up from the germline V gene (reference sequence), are MNHEY and SMNVEV. Trimmed from V: 5 bases; trimmed from J: 5 bases; junction bases lacking a gene match: 6. These data also formed part of another study, on T cells of mothers and their children. Per the second study: Donors were nine systemically healthy Caucasian individuals: three mothers and their six children. cDNA synthesis consumed the entire amount of extracted RNA, loaded at about 1.5 ug RNA in each 15 ul reaction. Sample barcodes and 2-4 random nucleotides were added via the M1S primer in the second PCR. Over 8.5 million TCR beta CDR3 reads were obtained for each mother, and about 3 million reads were obtained for each child. In both related and unrelated pairs, thymic selection shapes the output of TCR recombination in a similar way, with inherited differences having only a minor effect. Normalized repertoire overlap in related mother-child pairs was always slightly higher than in unrelated mother-child pairs, but the difference was never significant. No persistent microchimeric T cell clones were detected, at a sensitivity of approximately 110 clones per million clonotypes. Deep NGS was used in the study to compare the TCR beta repertoires of mothers and children and to look for features that separate related mother-child pairs from unrelated individuals. On average, the children were about 10 +/- 4 years old, while the mothers were approximately 40 +/- 4 years old. After adapters were ligated using NEBNext reagents, the libraries underwent 100+100 nt paired-end sequencing on an Illumina HiSeq 2000. To prevent cross-contamination, the mother and child libraries were prepared a month apart and were sequenced in separate runs. Between about 500,000 and 2,100,000 distinct TCR beta clonotypes were identified per donor. Naive TCR beta clonotypes were estimated from low-frequency clonotypes matched to each donor's FACS-determined naive share, without sorting.

The sequence came from a boy aged 5-17 years in good health. Sequencing was performed on blood. This sequence uses TRBV27 and TRBJ1-1, with 9 central nucleotides matching TRBD1. The encoded CDR3 is CASSLTGGETEAFF. In nucleotide form, the sequence is TGTGCCAGCAGTCTAACAGGGGGCGAGACTGAAGCTTTCTTT.